The entry below describes one TCR beta chain. The CDR3 has 15 amino acids. Trimming pared 5 bases from V and 0 bases from J, leaving 8 bases between. Germline V gene sequence: CDR1 MNHEY, CDR2 SVGAGI. Survey-level TCR beta sequencing used the immunoSEQ assay. The assay was immunoSEQ multiplex PCR, and TCRdb's table has in-frame clones only and misses some. This table has around 50,000 clones, approximately 93% appearing once. The chain joins TRBV6-5 to TRBJ2-6; D ambiguous. This clonotype was obtained from a man between 35 and 55 years old with rheumatoid arthritis. Specimen: PBMCs. CDR3 amino acids: CASSTDLSGANVLTF. DNA for the CDR3: TGTGCCAGCAGTACAGACCTCTCTGGGGCCAACGTCCTGACTTTC.